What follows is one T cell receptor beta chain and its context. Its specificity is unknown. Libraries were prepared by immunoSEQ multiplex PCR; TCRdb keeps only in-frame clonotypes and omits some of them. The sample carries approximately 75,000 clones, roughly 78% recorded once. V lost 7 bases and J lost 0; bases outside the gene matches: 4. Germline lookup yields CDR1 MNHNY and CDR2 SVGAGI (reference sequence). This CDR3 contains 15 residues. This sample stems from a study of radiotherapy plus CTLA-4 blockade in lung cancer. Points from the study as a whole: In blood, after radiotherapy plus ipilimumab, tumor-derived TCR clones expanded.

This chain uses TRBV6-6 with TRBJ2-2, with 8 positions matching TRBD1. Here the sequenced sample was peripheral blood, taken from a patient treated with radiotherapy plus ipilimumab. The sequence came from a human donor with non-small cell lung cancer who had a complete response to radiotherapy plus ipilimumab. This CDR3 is CASIDRGANTGELFF. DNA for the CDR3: TGTGCCAGCATCGACAGGGGCGCGAACACCGGGGAGCTGTTTTTT.